This is a list of T cell receptor beta chains from one sample in a study of shared clonotypes between healthy human individuals. The assay was immunoSEQ multiplex PCR, and TCRdb's table has in-frame clones only and misses some. The sample consists of about 2.4 million clones, roughly 92% of them appearing once. The specimen was naive CD4+ T cells sorted from blood. The receptors stem from a man between 18 and 35 years old in good health. Both conserved end residues are part of each CDR3. Fields, in order: D gene, J gene, CDR3 length, clone size, V gene, CDR3 DNA, CDR3 protein. D genes are given only for firm matches. Expanded clones get a size class; other rows say once, few or many, or leave the size out.

NA	TRBJ2-3	15	NA	TRBV9	TGTGCCAGCAGCGTAGGAGGCAGGGAGACAGATACGCAGTATTTT	CASSVGGRETDTQYF
NA	TRBJ2-2	15	NA	TRBV11-2	TGTGCCAGCAGCCAAAACCGGGGCCGAAGGGGGGAGCTGTTTTTT	CASSQNRGRRGELFF
TRBD2	TRBJ2-3	14	NA	TRBV9	TGTGCCAGCACTAGCGGGAGGACCCCAGATACGCAGTATTTT	CASTSGRTPDTQYF
NA	TRBJ2-2	16	NA	TRBV19	TGTGCCAGTAGTCCCAAACTAGTTTCGTTGACCGGGGAGCTGTTTTTT	CASSPKLVSLTGELFF
TRBD1	TRBJ2-5	16	NA	TRBV5-6	TGTGCCAGCAGCTTGAGAACAGGGGGCCGGGGAGAGACCCAGTACTTC	CASSLRTGGRGETQYF
NA	TRBJ1-3	15	NA	TRBV6-1	TGTGCCAGCAGGAGAGATAGTAGCTCTGGAAACACCATATATTTT	CASRRDSSSGNTIYF
NA	TRBJ1-1	15	few	TRBV5-5	TGTGCCAGCAGCTTGGCTGGCAAAATGAACACTGAAGCTTTCTTT	CASSLAGKMNTEAFF
NA	TRBJ2-1	14	NA	TRBV7-9	TGTGCCAGCAGCTCCCGCAACCCCTACAATGAGCAGTTCTTC	CASSSRNPYNEQFF
NA	TRBJ1-4	12	few	TRBV30	TGTGCCTGGAGTGAGAATAATGAAAAACTGTTTTTT	CAWSENNEKLFF
NA	TRBJ1-4	15	NA	TRBV28	TGTGCCAGCAGTTTATCAAGTAACACCGGTGAAAAACTGTTTTTT	CASSLSSNTGEKLFF
NA	TRBJ2-6	15	NA	TRBV10-2	TGCGCCAGCAGTAACAGACAGGCTGGGGCCAACGTCCTGACTTTC	CASSNRQAGANVLTF
NA	TRBJ2-7	14	NA	TRBV9	TGTGCCAGCAGCGTAGCTTCCGGTTTGGGCGAGCAGTACTTC	CASSVASGLGEQYF
NA	TRBJ1-2	14	NA	TRBV4-1	TGCGCCAGCAGCCAAGTTGAGGGGCTGGATGGCTACACCTTC	CASSQVEGLDGYTF
NA	TRBJ1-2	16	NA	TRBV27	TGTGCCAGCAGTTCCCTCGTCTATCACGGGGTCGGTGGCTACACCTTC	CASSSLVYHGVGGYTF
NA	TRBJ2-5	13	NA	TRBV7-2	TGTGCCAGCAGCACGGACCCTACCGGGACCCAGTACTTC	CASSTDPTGTQYF
NA	TRBJ2-1	15	NA	TRBV4-3	TGCGCCAGCAGCCAAGGACGGATCTCCTACAATGAGCAGTTCTTC	CASSQGRISYNEQFF
NA	TRBJ2-3	15	NA	TRBV6-5	TGTGCCAGCAGTTACTCGCGGTCTAGCACAGATACGCAGTATTTT	CASSYSRSSTDTQYF
NA	TRBJ1-5	15	NA	TRBV4-1	TGCGCCAGCAGCCAAGAAGGCACCAGGTTTCAGCCCCAGCATTTT	CASSQEGTRFQPQHF
TRBD1	TRBJ1-2	12	few	TRBV30	TGTGCCTGGACAGGGGGTCTCTATGGCTACACCTTC	CAWTGGLYGYTF
NA	TRBJ2-7	14	once	TRBV5-1	TGCGCCAGCAGTTTGGAGGGGCCCTCCTACGAGCAGTACTTC	CASSLEGPSYEQYF
NA	TRBJ2-3	14	NA	TRBV9	TGTGCCAGCAGCGTAGGGTGGAGTACAGATACGCAGTATTTT	CASSVGWSTDTQYF
TRBD1	TRBJ1-6	15	NA	TRBV25-1	TGTGCCAGCAGTGCCAGGGACAGGTACTGGTCACCCCTCCACTTT	CASSARDRYWSPLHF
TRBD2	TRBJ2-1	17	NA	TRBV27	TGTGCCAGCAGTTCCATCTTCTGGCGGGGGGCCTACAATGAGCAGTTCTTC	CASSSIFWRGAYNEQFF
NA	TRBJ1-1	15	NA	TRBV6-5	TGTGCCAGCAGTTTCGGCTTTACGCGCAGGACTGAAGCTTTCTTT	CASSFGFTRRTEAFF
NA	TRBJ1-2	15	NA	TRBV19	TGTGCCAGTAGGTCCTCAGGGGCGTGGGGCGATGGCTACACCTTC	CASRSSGAWGDGYTF
NA	TRBJ1-1	13	NA	TRBV25-1	TGTGCCAGCAGTGAGGGCGGGAACACTGAAGCTTTCTTT	CASSEGGNTEAFF
NA	TRBJ2-1	15	NA	TRBV19	TGTGCCAGTAGGGCTGGGGGGGCGGAAGGAAATGAGCAGTTCTTC	CASRAGGAEGNEQFF
TRBD1	TRBJ2-1	15	NA	TRBV30	TGTGCCTGGACCCCGGACTTAGCAGGGGGATATGAGCAGTTCTTC	CAWTPDLAGGYEQFF
NA	TRBJ2-1	13	NA	TRBV21-1	TGTGCCAGCAGCGAGGGTCTGGACAATGAGCAGTTCTTC	CASSEGLDNEQFF
TRBD1	TRBJ2-7	16	NA	TRBV5-6	TGTGCCAGCAGCCCCCCCTGGGACAGGGTTAGGGGCGAGCAGTACTTC	CASSPPWDRVRGEQYF
TRBD1	TRBJ2-4	17	NA	TRBV28	TGTGCCAGCGGGGACAGGGGATCCCCCTTAGCCAAAAACATTCAGTACTTC	CASGDRGSPLAKNIQYF
TRBD2	TRBJ2-1	16	NA	TRBV6-1	TGTGCCAGCAGTGGAAAGACTAGCGGGGAAACAATGCCGCAGTTCTTC	CASSGKTSGETMPQFF
TRBD1	TRBJ1-5	14	NA	TRBV27	TGTGCCAGCAGGGGACAGGGGGCCGCTCAGCCCCAGCATTTT	CASRGQGAAQPQHF
TRBD2	TRBJ2-3	14	NA	TRBV6-1	TGTGCCAGCAGGGGGGGGTTGAGCACAGATACGCAGTATTTT	CASRGGLSTDTQYF
TRBD1	TRBJ1-6	16	NA	TRBV10-3	TGTGCCATCAGTGAGTCCGGGGACAGGGGAAATTCACCCCTCCACTTT	CAISESGDRGNSPLHF
NA	TRBJ1-2	13	NA	TRBV6-6	TGTGCCAGCACCATTACGCGGGACTCTGGCTACACCTTC	CASTITRDSGYTF
NA	TRBJ1-1	15	NA	TRBV18	TGTGCCAGCTCACCACCGACGGGGACACCCAGAGGAGCTTTCTTT	CASSPPTGTPRGAFF
NA	TRBJ1-1	14	NA	TRBV11-2	TGTGCCAGCAGCTTAGCCTCCCATCTGGGGGAAGCTTTCTTT	CASSLASHLGEAFF
TRBD1	TRBJ2-3	17	NA	TRBV5-1	TGCGCCAGCAGCTTGGGACAGGGGGCGTTCGTCACAGATACGCAGTATTTT	CASSLGQGAFVTDTQYF
TRBD1	TRBJ1-3	16	NA	TRBV7-8	TGTGCCAGCAGCTTAAGTTATGGACAGGGGGGAAACACCATATATTTT	CASSLSYGQGGNTIYF
NA	TRBJ2-7	10	NA	TRBV6-4	TGTGCCAGCAGTGCCCACGAGCAGTACTTC	CASSAHEQYF
NA	TRBJ1-2	16	NA	TRBV5-1	TGCGCCAGCAGCTTTTCTCCCTTGGGAGGCGACTATGGCTACACCTTC	CASSFSPLGGDYGYTF
TRBD2	TRBJ2-2	16	NA	TRBV5-1	TGCGCCACCTCGGGTAGCGGGAGTCTCAACACCGGGGAGCTGTTTTTT	CATSGSGSLNTGELFF
TRBD2	TRBJ2-1	17	once	TRBV7-2	TGTGCCAGCAGCTGGGGCCCGGGAGCGGGAGAAACGGGTGAGCAGTTCTTC	CASSWGPGAGETGEQFF
NA	TRBJ1-2	14	once	TRBV15	TGTGCCACCAGCAGAGAAGGAAGAACGTCGGGGTACACCTTT	CATSREGRTSGYTF
NA	TRBJ1-4	16	NA	TRBV5-6	TGTGCCAGCAGCTTGGATCAACTTCGGGCTAATGAAAAACTGTTTTTT	CASSLDQLRANEKLFF
TRBD2	TRBJ2-1	16	NA	TRBV11-2	TGTGCCAGCAGCTCCGGACTAGCGGGAGGGGTGGGTGAGCAGTTCTTC	CASSSGLAGGVGEQFF
NA	TRBJ1-1	12	NA	TRBV18	TGTGCCAGCTCACCACCTGTTGGTGGCCGGATCTTT	CASSPPVGGRIF
NA	TRBJ2-2	16	NA	TRBV19	TGTGCCAGTAGTATCGGGGGACTCCCGGCAACCGGGGAGCTGTTTTTT	CASSIGGLPATGELFF